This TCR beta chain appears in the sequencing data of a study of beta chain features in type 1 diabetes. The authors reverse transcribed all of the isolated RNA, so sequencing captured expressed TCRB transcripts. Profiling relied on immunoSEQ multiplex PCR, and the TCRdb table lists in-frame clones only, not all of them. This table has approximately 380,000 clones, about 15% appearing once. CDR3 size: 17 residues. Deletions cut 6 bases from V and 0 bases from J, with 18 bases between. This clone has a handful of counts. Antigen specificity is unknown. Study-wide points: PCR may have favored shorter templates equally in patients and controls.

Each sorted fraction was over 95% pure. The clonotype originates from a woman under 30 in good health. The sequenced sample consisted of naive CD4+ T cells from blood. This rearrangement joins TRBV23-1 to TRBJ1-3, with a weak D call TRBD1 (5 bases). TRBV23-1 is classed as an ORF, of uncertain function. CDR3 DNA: TGCGCCAGCAGCCCCCACACAGGTGGACCCTCTGGAAACACCATATATTTT. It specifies CASSPHTGGPSGNTIYF.